Below, one T cell receptor (beta chain) is given with its context. What antigen it recognizes has not been identified. Base-call qualities are not available, and no considerably larger clone is one nucleotide away. Inclusive of the bounding cysteine and phenylalanine, the CDR3 is 14 residues long. Solely the CDR3 DNA is kept, with 42 bases framed from the first base. CDR1 is given as MNHNY and CDR2 as SVGAGI, both from the germline V gene (reference sequence). Deletion took 6 bases off V and 0 bases off J, with a span of 9 bases between the germline ends. This sample was taken from a study of T cell changes during pregnancy in multiple sclerosis (dated by TCRdb to 2018 to 2020). As for the study more broadly: The study looked at changes in the T cell repertoire across pregnancy in women with multiple sclerosis.

Library preparation employed the immunoSEQ multiplex PCR assay. The clones in this table, taken by TCRdb from immuneACCESS, are in-frame only. Not every clone is retained; where verified, under half of the shortfall comes from an unresolved V gene, and the cause of the rest is unknown. The sample table records 40,000 to 60,000 clones; around 90% of these occur just once. The ten largest clones represent 1.3% to 1.5% of the sample. The specimen comprised peripheral blood, sampled in the first trimester of pregnancy. The source of this sequence is a female donor in good health, enrolled as a control in a pregnancy study. The sequence joins TRBV6-6 to TRBJ2-4, and TRBD1 may be the D gene, going by 5 matching bases. The DNA reads as follows: TGTGCCAGCAGGCGACAGCTAGCCAAAAACATTCAGTACTTC. This is translated as CASRRQLAKNIQYF.